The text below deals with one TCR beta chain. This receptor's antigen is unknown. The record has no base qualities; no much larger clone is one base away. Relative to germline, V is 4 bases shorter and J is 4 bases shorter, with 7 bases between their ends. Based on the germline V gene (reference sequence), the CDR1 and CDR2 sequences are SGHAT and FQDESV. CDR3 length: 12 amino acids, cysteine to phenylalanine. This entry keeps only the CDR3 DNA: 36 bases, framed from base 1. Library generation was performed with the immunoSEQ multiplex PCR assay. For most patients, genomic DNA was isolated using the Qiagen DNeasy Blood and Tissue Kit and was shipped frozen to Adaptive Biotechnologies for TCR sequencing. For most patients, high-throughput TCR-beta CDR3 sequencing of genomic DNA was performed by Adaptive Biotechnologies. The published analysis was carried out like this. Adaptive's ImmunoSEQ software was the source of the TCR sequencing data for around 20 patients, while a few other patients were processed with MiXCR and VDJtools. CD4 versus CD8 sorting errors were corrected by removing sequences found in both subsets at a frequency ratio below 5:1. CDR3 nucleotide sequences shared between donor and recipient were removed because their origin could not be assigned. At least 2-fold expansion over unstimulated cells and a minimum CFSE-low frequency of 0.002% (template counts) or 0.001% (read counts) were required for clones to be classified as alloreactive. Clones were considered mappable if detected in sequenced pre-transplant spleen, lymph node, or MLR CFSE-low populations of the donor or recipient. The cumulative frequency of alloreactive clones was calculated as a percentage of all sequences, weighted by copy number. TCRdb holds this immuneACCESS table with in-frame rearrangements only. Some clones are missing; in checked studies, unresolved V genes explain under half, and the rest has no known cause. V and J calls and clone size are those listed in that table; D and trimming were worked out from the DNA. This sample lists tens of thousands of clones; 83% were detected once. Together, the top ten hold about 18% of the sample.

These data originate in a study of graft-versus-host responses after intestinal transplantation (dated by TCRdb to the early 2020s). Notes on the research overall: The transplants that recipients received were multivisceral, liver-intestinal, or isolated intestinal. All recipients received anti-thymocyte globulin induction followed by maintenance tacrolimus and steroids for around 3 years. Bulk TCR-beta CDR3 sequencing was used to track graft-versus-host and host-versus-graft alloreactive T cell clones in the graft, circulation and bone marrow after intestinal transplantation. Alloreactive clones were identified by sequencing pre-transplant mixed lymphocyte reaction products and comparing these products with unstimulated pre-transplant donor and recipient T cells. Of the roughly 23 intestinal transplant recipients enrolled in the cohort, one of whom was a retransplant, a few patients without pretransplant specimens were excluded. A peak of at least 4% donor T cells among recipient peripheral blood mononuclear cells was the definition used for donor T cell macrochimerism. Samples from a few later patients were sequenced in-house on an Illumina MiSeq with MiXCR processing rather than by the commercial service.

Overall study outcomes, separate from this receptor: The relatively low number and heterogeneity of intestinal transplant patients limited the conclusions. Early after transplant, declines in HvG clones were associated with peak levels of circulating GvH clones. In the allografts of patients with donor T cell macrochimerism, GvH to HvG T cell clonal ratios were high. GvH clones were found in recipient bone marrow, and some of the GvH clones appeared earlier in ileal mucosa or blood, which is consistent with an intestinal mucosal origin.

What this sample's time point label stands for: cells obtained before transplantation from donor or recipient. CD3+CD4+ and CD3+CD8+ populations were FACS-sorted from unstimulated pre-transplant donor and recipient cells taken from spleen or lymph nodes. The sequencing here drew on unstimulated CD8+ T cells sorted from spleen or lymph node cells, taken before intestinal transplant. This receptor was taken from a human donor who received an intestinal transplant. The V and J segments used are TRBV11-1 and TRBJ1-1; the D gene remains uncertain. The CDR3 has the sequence CASSWESTEAFF. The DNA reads TGTGCCAGCAGCTGGGAGAGCACTGAAGCTTTCTTT.